This TCR beta chain emerged from a study of blood T cell repertoires in COVID-19. For the study at large: Donors in the United States, Italy and Spain gave samples during acute or convalescent COVID-19. From T cells, B-cell-depleted T cells, or PBMCs came the material, which was cDNA or gDNA.

V lost 4 bases and J lost 6, with 13 bases in between. The CDR3 extends over 13 amino acids. CDR1 LGHNA and CDR2 YSLEER come from the germline V gene. Original processing methods: Reference gene primers were amplified, and this amplification served to estimate nucleated cell counts. Repertoires were generated with immunoSEQ multiplex PCR, while TCRdb's copy carries only in-frame clones and drops some. From that table come the V and J calls and clone size; the DNA was used to work out D and trimming. The data hold hundreds of thousands of clones, with more than 75% observed a single time. This clone was seen a single time.

The chain couples TRBV4-3 to TRBJ2-7; D is ambiguous. Sequences were obtained from peripheral blood. The TCR was taken from a man between 65 and 85 years old with acute or convalescent COVID-19. The CDR3, as DNA: TGCGCCAGCAGCCCCGCGGTGACTGGCGAGCAGTACTTC. Translation gives CASSPAVTGEQYF.